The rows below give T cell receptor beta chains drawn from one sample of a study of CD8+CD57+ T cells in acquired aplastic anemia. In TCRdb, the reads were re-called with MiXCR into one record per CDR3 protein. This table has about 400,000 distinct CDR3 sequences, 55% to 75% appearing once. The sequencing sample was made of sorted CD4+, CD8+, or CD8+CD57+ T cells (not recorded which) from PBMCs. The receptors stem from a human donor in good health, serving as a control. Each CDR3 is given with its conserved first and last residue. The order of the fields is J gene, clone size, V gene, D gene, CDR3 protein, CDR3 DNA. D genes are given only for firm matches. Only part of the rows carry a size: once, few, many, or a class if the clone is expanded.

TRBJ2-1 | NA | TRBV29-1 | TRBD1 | CSVGTGKQFF | TGCAGCGTCGGGACAGGTAAACAGTTCTTC
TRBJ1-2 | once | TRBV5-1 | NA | CASSFTPDSYGYTF | TGCGCCAGCAGCTTTACACCGGATAGCTATGGCTACACCTTC
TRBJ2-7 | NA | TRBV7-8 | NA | CASSLGGKGAWGVYEQYF | TGTGCCAGCAGCTTAGGGGGGAAGGGTGCGTGGGGCGTCTACGAGCAGTACTTC
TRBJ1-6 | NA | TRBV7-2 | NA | CASSLLPENSPLHF | TGTGCCAGCAGCTTACTCCCGGAGAATTCACCCCTCCACTTT
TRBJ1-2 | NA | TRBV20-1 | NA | CSARAACGVSF | TGCAGTGCTAGAGCGGCTTGTGGAGTCTCCTTC
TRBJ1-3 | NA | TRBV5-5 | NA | CASSRGDSGNTIYF | TGTGCCAGCAGCCGAGGCGACTCTGGAAACACCATATATTTT
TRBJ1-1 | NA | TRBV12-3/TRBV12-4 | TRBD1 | CATRIPGQGSVNTEAFF | TGTGCCACCCGAATTCCGGGACAGGGATCGGTGAACACTGAAGCTTTCTTT
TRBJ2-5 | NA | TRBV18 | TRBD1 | CASSEGTGETQYF | TGTGCCAGCTCCGAGGGGACAGGGGAGACCCAGTACTTC
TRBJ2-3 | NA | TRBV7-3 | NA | CASSLTSVGGYTFQYF | TGTGCCAGCAGCTTGACCAGCGTGGGTGGCTACACCTTCCAGTATTTT
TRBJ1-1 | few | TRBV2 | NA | CASNLGYDRTEAFF | TGTGCCAGCAACTTAGGGTACGATCGGACTGAAGCTTTCTTT
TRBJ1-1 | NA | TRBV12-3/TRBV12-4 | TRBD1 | CASSLQGVLNTEAFF | TGTGCCAGCAGCCTGCAGGGGGTGCTGAACACTGAAGCTTTCTTT
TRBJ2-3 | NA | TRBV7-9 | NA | CASSFHRRALTLSQYF | TGTGCCAGCAGCTTCCACAGGAGGGCACTGACGCTTTCGCAGTATTTT
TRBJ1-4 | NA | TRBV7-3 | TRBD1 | CASSTRQGTAKEKLFF | TGTGCCAGCAGCACTAGACAGGGGACAGCTAAGGAAAAACTGTTTTTT
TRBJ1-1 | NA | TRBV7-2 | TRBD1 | CASSPDRGKAEAFF | TGTGCCAGCAGCCCGGACAGGGGGAAGGCTGAAGCTTTCTTT
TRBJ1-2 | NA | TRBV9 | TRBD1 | CASITIPGQGTYGYTF | TGTGCCAGCATTACAATACCGGGACAGGGGACCTATGGCTACACCTTC
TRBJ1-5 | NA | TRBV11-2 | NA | CASSPGDGGNQPQHF | TGTGCCAGCAGCCCAGGGGACGGGGGCAATCAGCCCCAGCATTTT
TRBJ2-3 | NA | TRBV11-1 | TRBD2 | CASSLSLGGGADTQYF | TGTGCCAGCAGCTTATCGCTTGGCGGGGGGGCAGATACGCAGTATTTT
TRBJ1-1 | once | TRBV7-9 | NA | CASSDHLVADSDDFF | TGTGCCAGCAGCGATCACTTAGTTGCGGACTCTGACGACTTCTTT
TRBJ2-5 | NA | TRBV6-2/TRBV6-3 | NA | CASLDRGTGGETQYF | TGTGCCAGCCTCGACCGCGGGACGGGCGGAGAGACCCAGTACTTC
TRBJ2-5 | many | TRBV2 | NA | CASRPLGVYQETQYF | TGTGCCAGTCGACCCCTCGGAGTGTACCAAGAGACCCAGTACTTC
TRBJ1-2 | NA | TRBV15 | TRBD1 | CASSGGTASYGYTF | TGTGCCAGCAGTGGAGGGACAGCTAGCTATGGCTACACCTTC
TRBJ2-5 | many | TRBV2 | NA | CASSEYWTQYF | TGTGCCAGCAGTGAATATTGGACCCAGTACTTC
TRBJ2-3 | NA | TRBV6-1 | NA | CASLQAGQASTDTQYF | TGTGCCAGCCTACAAGCCGGACAAGCTAGTACAGATACGCAGTATTTT
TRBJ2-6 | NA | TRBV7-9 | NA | CASSPRAQGYGTTGANVLTF | TGTGCCAGCAGCCCACGGGCGCAGGGATATGGTACTACTGGGGCCAACGTCCTGACTTTC
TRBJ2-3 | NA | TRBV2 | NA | CASSGGGVRSETQYF | TGTGCCAGCAGTGGAGGCGGGGTACGGTCAGAGACGCAGTATTTC
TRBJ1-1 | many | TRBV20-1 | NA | CSAPPLRGDTEAFF | TGCAGTGCCCCCCCCCTAAGGGGGGATACTGAAGCTTTCTTT
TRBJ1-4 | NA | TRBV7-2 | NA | CATSRDEDEYLFF | TGTGCCACCAGCAGAGACGAAGATGAATACCTGTTTTTT
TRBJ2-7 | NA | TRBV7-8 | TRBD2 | CASSQMGTSGGYAYEQYF | TGTGCCAGCAGTCAAATGGGCACAAGCGGGGGGTATGCCTACGAGCAGTACTTC
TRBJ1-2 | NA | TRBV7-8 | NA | CASSPHSASGNTNTF | TGTGCCAGCAGCCCTCACAGTGCCTCTGGAAACACCAACACCTTC
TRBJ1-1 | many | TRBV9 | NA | CASSSEPYTEAFF | TGTGCCAGCAGCTCAGAGCCGTACACTGAAGCTTTCTTT
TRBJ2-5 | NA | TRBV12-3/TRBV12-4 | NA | CASSLPPMRETQYF | TGTGCCAGCAGTTTACCCCCGATGAGGGAGACCCAGTACTTC
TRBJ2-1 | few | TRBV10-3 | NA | CAISEMLGDEQFF | TGTGCCATCAGTGAGATGCTCGGCGATGAGCAGTTCTTC
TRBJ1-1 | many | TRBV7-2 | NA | CASSFVTEAFF | TGTGCCAGCAGCTTCGTCACTGAAGCTTTCTTT
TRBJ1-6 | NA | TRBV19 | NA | CASSIDRGEVSPLHF | TGTGCCAGTAGTATAGACAGGGGTGAAGTTTCACCCCTCCACTTT
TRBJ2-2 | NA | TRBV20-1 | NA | CSASAGIDPGELFF | TGCAGTGCCTCGGCGGGGATAGACCCCGGGGAGCTGTTTTTT
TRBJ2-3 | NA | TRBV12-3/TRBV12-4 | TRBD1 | CASSVQGFEDTQYF | TGTGCCAGCAGCGTACAGGGGTTCGAAGATACGCAGTATTTT
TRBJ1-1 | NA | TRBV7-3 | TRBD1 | CASSRGTANTEAFF | TGTGCCAGCAGCAGAGGGACAGCGAACACTGAAGCTTTCTTT
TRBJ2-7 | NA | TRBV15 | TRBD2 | CATSRDWGGSYEQYF | TGTGCCACCAGCAGAGATTGGGGGGGTAGCTACGAGCAGTACTTC
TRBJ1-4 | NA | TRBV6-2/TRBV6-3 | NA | CASIKSPGAKGEKLFF | TGTGCCAGCATTAAATCCCCCGGGGCCAAGGGGGAAAAACTGTTTTTT
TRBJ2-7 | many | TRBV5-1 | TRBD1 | CASSSNPGTGVYEQYF | TGCGCCAGCAGCTCAAATCCCGGGACAGGGGTCTACGAGCAGTACTTC
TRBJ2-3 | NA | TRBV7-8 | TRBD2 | CASSPRGTSYDTQYF | TGTGCCAGCAGTCCACGGGGGACTAGCTACGATACGCAGTATTTT
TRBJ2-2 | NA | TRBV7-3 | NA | CASTTSGAESWGLFF | TGTGCCAGCACCACGAGCGGAGCAGAGTCCTGGGGGCTGTTTTTT
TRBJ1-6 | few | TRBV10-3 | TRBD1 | CAISESAGQAVGSPLHF | TGTGCCATCAGTGAGTCCGCGGGACAGGCGGTAGGGTCACCCCTCCACTTT
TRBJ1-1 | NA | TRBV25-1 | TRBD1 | CASSGTDADTKAFF | TGTGCCAGCAGCGGGACAGACGCAGATACTAAAGCTTTCTTT
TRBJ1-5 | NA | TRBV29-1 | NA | CSGRRGSNTHTQF | TGCAGCGGACGCAGGGGCTCGAATACACACACGCAGTTT